The next 14 T cell receptor beta chains were all read from a single sample in a study of OX40 agonist ivuxolimab in advanced cancers. The data were produced by immunoSEQ multiplex PCR, yet TCRdb's version contains in-frame clones alone and is incomplete. This table holds 68,000 or so clones, approximately 86% found once. Sequenced here: CD4+ or CD8+ T cells sorted from blood, sampled in a trial of the OX40 agonist ivuxolimab. These receptors all stem from an adult with an advanced solid tumor such as melanoma, head and neck, liver or kidney cancer.

This sequence joins TRBV7-2 and TRBJ2-5; no firm D call. V was cut by 1 base and J by 5 bases, with 8 bases left in between. The CDR3 has 13 residues. Germline CDR1 is SGHTA and CDR2 is FQGNSA. The CDR3 protein is CASSLGTYETQYF. CDR3 bases: TGTGCCAGCAGCTTAGGGACCTACGAGACCCAGTACTTC. The variable domain in full, with the rest retrieved from reference TRBV7-2 and TRBJ2-5, is GAGVSQSPSNKVTEKGKDVELRCDPISGHTALYWYRQSLGQGLEFLIYFQGNSAPDKSGLPSDRFSAERTGGSVSTLTIQRTQQEDSAVYLCASSLGTYETQYFGPGTRLLVL.

The rearrangement links TRBV6-1 to TRBJ2-7; tentative D call: TRBD1 (5 bases). Trimming shortened V by 2 bases and J by 0 bases, and 11 bases separated the two germline ends. The CDR3 contains 15 residues. Germline lookup yields CDR1 MNHNS and CDR2 SASEGT. The CDR3 loop reads CASSEPYRSSYEQYF. The CDR3 coding sequence is TGTGCCAGCAGTGAACCCTACAGGAGCTCCTACGAGCAGTACTTC.

CDR3 residues: CAWTLVRGRVGELFF. The CDR3 nucleotides read TGTGCCTGGACCCTCGTGAGGGGGCGCGTCGGGGAGCTGTTTTTT. The chain employs TRBV30 and TRBJ2-2, with TRBD1 matching over 7 bases. The CDR3 length is 15 residues. The germline CDR1 and CDR2 sequences are GTSNPN and SVGIG (reference sequence). After removal of 4 bases from V and 7 bases from J, the junction contained 12 bases not matched to a gene.

Comments on this clone: Other DNA sequences in the same sample also yield this CDR3. This chain links TRBV5-4 with TRBJ1-2; unclear D gene. V lost 1 base and J 2 bases, leaving 6 bases between the germline ends. The CDR3 covers 13 residues. Germline V gives CDR1 SGHNT, CDR2 YYREEE (reference sequence). CDR3 DNA: TGTGCCAGCAGCTTGCCGGGGAACTATGGCTACACCTTC. Translated: CASSLPGNYGYTF.

The chain joins TRBV6-1 to TRBJ2-7; 7 nucleotides agree with TRBD1. The V gene's germline CDR1 is MNHNS and CDR2 SASEGT. The V and J ends lost 6 bases and 4 bases, in that order; junction bases with no gene match: 3. This CDR3 has 12 amino acids. DNA for the CDR3: TGTGCCAGCAGGCAGGGGGTGTACGAGCAGTACTTC. Protein: CASRQGVYEQYF.

The chain joins TRBV6-6 to TRBJ1-2; D perhaps matches TRBD1 (5 bases). Trimming stripped 5 bases from V and 6 bases from J, with 13 bases between. The CDR3 loop spans 13 amino acids. Germline CDR1 MNHNY, CDR2 SVGAGI (reference sequence). CDR3 sequence (DNA): TGTGCCAGCAGTAAAACCGGGACCGATGGCTACACCTTC. Residues: CASSKTGTDGYTF.

The rearrangement links TRBV15 to TRBJ2-1; 11 bases line up with TRBD2. Germline CDR1 reads LNHNV; CDR2 reads YYDKDF (reference sequence). The CDR3 length is 19 residues. The trim removed 8 bases at V and 4 bases at J, leaving 19 bases unmatched. The CDR3 DNA follows: TGTGCCACCCAACCGGGGGGTAGCGGGAGGGTCCACCCTTACAATGAGCAGTTCTTC. It translates to CATQPGGSGRVHPYNEQFF. Based on the CDR3 plus reference TRBV15 and TRBJ2-1, the full variable domain is DAMVIQNPRYQVTQFGKPVTLSCSQTLNHNVMYWYQQKSSQAPKLLFHYYDKDFNNEADTPDNFQSRRPNTSFCFLDIRSPGLGDTAMYLCATQPGGSGRVHPYNEQFFGPGTRLTVL.

This clone has just a few counts. This rearrangement joins TRBV5-1 to TRBJ2-2; D gene unclear. The CDR3 contains 15 residues. The ends were cut back, 4 bases at V and 5 bases at J, with 15 bases in the middle. Germline loops: CDR1 SGHRS, CDR2 YFSETQ. The CDR3 reads CASSRLGPQTGELFF. The CDR3 DNA sequence: TGCGCCAGCAGCCGACTCGGGCCTCAGACCGGGGAGCTGTTTTTT. The variable domain in full, with the rest retrieved from reference TRBV5-1 and TRBJ2-2, is KAGVTQTPRYLIKTRGQQVTLSCSPISGHRSVSWYQQTPGQGLQFLFEYFSETQRNKGNFPGRFSGRQFSNSRSEMNVSTLELGDSALYLCASSRLGPQTGELFFGEGSRLTVL.

The chain has TRBV10-2 and TRBJ1-5; no reliable D call. Trimming took 2 bases from V and 6 from J, leaving 5 bases between them. Germline-derived CDR1 and CDR2 are WSHSY and SAAADI. There are 12 residues in the CDR3. This chain's CDR3 is CASSERVQPQHF. The CDR3 DNA follows: TGCGCCAGCAGTGAGAGGGTTCAGCCCCAGCATTTT.

The chain uses TRBV5-1 and TRBJ2-5, with D perhaps TRBD2 (6 bases). Germline CDR1 is SGHRS and CDR2 is YFSETQ. CDR3 length equals 14 residues. V gave up 0 bases and J gave up 11 bases, with 17 bases separating them. CDR3 nucleotides: TGCGCCAGCAGCTTGGGCGGAGGGCTGAACAAGCAGTACTTC. This gives the protein CASSLGGGLNKQYF. Based on the CDR3 plus reference TRBV5-1 and TRBJ2-5, the full variable domain is KAGVTQTPRYLIKTRGQQVTLSCSPISGHRSVSWYQQTPGQGLQFLFEYFSETQRNKGNFPGRFSGRQFSNSRSEMNVSTLELGDSALYLCASSLGGGLNKQYFGPGTRLLVL.

V usage is TRBV4-2 and J usage is TRBJ2-1; 8 nucleotides agree with TRBD2. CDR1 and CDR2 (germline): LGHNA, YNFKEQ. The CDR3 contains 15 residues. With V trimmed by 7 bases and J by 7 bases, 12 bases remained unmatched. CDR3 in DNA: TGTGCCAGCACCGCTACGGGGGGGCTTCAGAATGAGCAGTTCTTC. As protein: CASTATGGLQNEQFF.

The CDR3 DNA reads as TGTGCCAGCAGTCTGGGGCAGACAGGGACCTACGAGCAGTACTTC. Its translation: CASSLGQTGTYEQYF. This sequence joins TRBV5-6 and TRBJ2-7; 7 bases fit TRBD1. The CDR3 extends over 15 amino acids. V gave up 5 bases and J gave up 2 bases; unmatched junction bases: 10. CDR1 and CDR2 from the germline V gene are SGHDT and YYEEEE.

This chain joins TRBV5-4 and TRBJ1-5; D not certain. Trimming removed 0 bases at V and 4 bases at J, with 8 bases between. Germline V gene lookup returns CDR1 SGHNT and CDR2 YYREEE (reference sequence). The CDR3 loop spans 14 amino acids. This CDR3 is CASSLGGGNQPQHF. For the CDR3, the DNA is TGTGCCAGCAGCTTGGGAGGAGGGAATCAGCCCCAGCATTTT.

This clone was picked up one time. The sample contains more than one DNA sequence encoding this CDR3. The J gene is TRBJ2-7, the V gene TRBV20-1; D remains unclear. CDR3 size: 11 residues. V gave up 0 bases and J gave up 6 bases, with 6 bases separating them. Looked up from germline, CDR1 is DFQATT and CDR2 is SNEGSKA (reference sequence). CDR3 bases: TGCAGTGCTAGAGATCGACGCGAGCAGTACTTC. This sequence encodes CSARDRREQYF.